Below are 5 T cell receptor beta chains sequenced from a single sample in a study of OX40 agonist ivuxolimab in advanced cancers. Preparation of the library involved the immunoSEQ multiplex PCR assay. Not all clones reach the TCRdb copy of this immuneACCESS table, which keeps in-frame sequences only. Checked studies attribute under half of the gap to unresolved V genes and leave the rest unexplained. The sample data list 34,000 or so clones, and approximately 80% of these were observed just once. The ten top clones hold around 1.4% of the sample. Sequencing was performed on CD4+ or CD8+ T cells sorted from blood, taken in a trial of the OX40 agonist ivuxolimab. The receptors here all came from an adult with an advanced solid tumor such as melanoma, head and neck, liver or kidney cancer.

CDR3 sequence reads: CATGTGSNQPQHF. In DNA, the CDR3 is TGTGCCACAGGGACAGGGTCAAATCAGCCCCAGCATTTT. This rearrangement joins TRBV10-3 to TRBJ1-5, with 9 bases aligning to TRBD1. Trimming cost V 10 bases and J 4 bases; bases outside gene matches: 5. Germline V gene lookup returns CDR1 ENHRY and CDR2 SYGVKD. CDR3 size: 13 residues.

V is TRBV4-3 and J is TRBJ1-2; 7 positions match TRBD1. The germline V gene encodes CDR1 LGHNA and CDR2 YSLEER. The CDR3 runs 15 residues. Trimming took 1 base from V and 6 from J; bases not matched to a gene: 8. The CDR3 DNA is TGCGCCAGCAGCCAAGTCTATATGACAGGGAATGGCTACACCTTC. This translates into CASSQVYMTGNGYTF.

The rearrangement uses TRBV19 and TRBJ1-4; D remains ambiguous. CDR3 length equals 13 residues. Looked up from germline, CDR1 is LNHDA and CDR2 is SQIVND (reference sequence). Trimming shortened V by 4 bases and J by 4 bases, and 7 bases separated the two germline ends. This chain's CDR3 is CASSKGFNEKLFF. DNA for the CDR3: TGTGCCAGTAGTAAGGGATTTAATGAAAAACTGTTTTTT.

The CDR3 region has the DNA TGTGCCAGCAGTGAAAGCGGGGCCGCCTACAATGAGCAGTTCTTC. It is translated as CASSESGAAYNEQFF. The J gene is TRBJ2-1, the V gene TRBV4-2, with 7 bases aligning to TRBD2. Germline trimming cut 6 bases from V and 2 bases from J; bases unmatched to any gene: 7. The germline V gene has CDR1 LGHNA and CDR2 YNFKEQ. CDR3 length equals 15 residues.

The chain employs TRBV6-1 and TRBJ2-2; D is unclear. This CDR3 has 13 amino acids. In germline, CDR1 is MNHNS, CDR2 SASEGT. Trimming took off 5 bases at V and 7 bases at J, with 11 bases between the two ends. CDR3 amino acids: CASSSIRVGELFF. The CDR3 region has the DNA TGTGCCAGCAGTTCTATTAGGGTCGGGGAGCTGTTTTTT.